This T cell receptor (beta chain) emerged from a study of T cell responses to AZD1222 COVID-19 vaccine. Study at large: Researchers grouped second doses given at about 4 or about 12 weeks into one pool. General study points: Receipt of two AZD1222 doses was followed by a rise in Spike-specific TCR breadth and depth. Among vaccine-associated CD4 TCRs, coverage spanned spike, with dominance at 160-218 and 743-854. Donors skewed white British and female; clonal diversity was possibly underestimated.

Regarding this clone: Its cognate antigen is unknown.

Trimming cost V 5 bases and J 4 bases, with 13 bases left between them. Germline-derived CDR1 and CDR2 are MDHEN and SYDVKM. This CDR3 has 14 residues. The repertoire was sequenced with immunoSEQ multiplex PCR; TCRdb's copy has only in-frame clones and lacks some. The data show 85,000 to 90,000 clones, 90% seen once. This sequence joins TRBV28 and TRBJ2-3, with TRBD1 as a possible D gene (6 bases). The sequence was obtained from an adult in good health. The sequences come from peripheral blood, collected on day 0 of AZD1222 vaccination. Here the CDR3 DNA reads TGTGCCAGCAGTACAGCTCAGGGGTCAGATACGCAGTATTTT. Protein: CASSTAQGSDTQYF.